Each of the 24 T cell receptor beta chains below was sequenced from the same sample in a study of T cells in Graves' hyperthyroidism and ophthalmopathy. The source material, RNA transcripts, was used to amplify TCR beta CDR3 regions. Using the HTBI primer set, a first-round RT-PCR was run on the TCR CDR3. TCRdb re-called the multiplex PCR reads through MiXCR, storing one row per CDR3 protein. The sample lists a few hundred thousand distinct CDR3 sequences, around 14% occurring once. Sequencing was carried out using blood. The receptors were gathered from a woman aged 30 to 39 with Graves' hyperthyroidism.

The CDR3 coding sequence is TGTGCCAGCAGTTTATTTCGAAGAGGCTACAATGAGCAGTTCTTC. Residues: CASSLFRRGYNEQFF. V usage is TRBV12-3 or TRBV12-4 and J usage is TRBJ2-1, with D unclear. CDR3 length: 15 amino acids. The V end was cut by 2 bases, the J end by 3 bases, with 11 bases between.

CDR3 DNA sequence: TGTGCCAGCAGCCCCACTCTAGCGGGAGAGCCGAACACCGGGGAGCTGTTTTTT. Protein sequence: CASSPTLAGEPNTGELFF. The chain carries TRBV7-9 and TRBJ2-2; 10 bases are a match to TRBD2. V shed 5 bases, J shed 0 bases, and the junction held 9 bases outside the gene matches. Germline loops: CDR1 SEHNR, CDR2 FQNEAQ (reference sequence). The CDR3 runs 18 residues. Supplemented by reference TRBV7-9 and TRBJ2-2, the full variable domain reads DTGVSQNPRHKITKRGQNVTFRCDPISEHNRLYWYRQTLGQGPEFLTYFQNEAQLEKSRLLSDRFSAERPKGSFSTLEIQRTEQGDSAMYLCASSPTLAGEPNTGELFFGEGSRLTVL.

As to this clonotype: A much larger clone differs from this one at a single base, so this may be a read error. This sequence joins TRBV28 and TRBJ2-5, with D possibly matching TRBD2 (6 bases). Germline assignment: CDR1 MDHEN and CDR2 SYDVKM. This CDR3 is built from 16 residues. V was trimmed by 0 bases and J by 4 bases, leaving 15 bases between them. This chain's CDR3 is CASSLWERAQTETQYF. The CDR3 bases are TGTGCCAGCAGTTTATGGGAGCGGGCACAGACAGAGACCCAGTACTTC. The whole variable domain, filled in from reference TRBV28 and TRBJ2-5, reads DVKVTQSSRYLVKRTGEKVFLECVQDMDHENMFWYRQDPGLGLRLIYFSYDVKMKEKGDIPEGYSVSREKKERFSLILESASTNQTSMYLCASSLWERAQTETQYFGPGTRLLVL.

This clonotype has a handful of counts. The CDR3 DNA reads TGCGCCAGCATGGACTCCCGGGACACTAGTGAGCAGTACTTC. Its protein is CASMDSRDTSEQYF. The chain joins TRBV10-1 to TRBJ2-7; the D gene is possibly TRBD1 (6 bases). In germline, CDR1 is WNHNN, CDR2 SYGVQD (reference sequence). The CDR3 extends over 14 amino acids. The V and J ends lost 7 bases and 7 bases respectively, with 20 bases between them.

This chain uses TRBV19 with TRBJ1-1; 9 nucleotides align to TRBD1. The ends lost 0 bases at V and 4 bases at J; junction bases unmatched: 6. The germline CDR1 and CDR2 sequences are LNHDA and SQIVND (reference sequence). The CDR3 contains 16 residues. The CDR3 sequence: CASSIDRDRESTEAFF. CDR3 coding DNA: TGTGCCAGTAGTATAGATCGGGACAGGGAGAGCACTGAAGCTTTCTTT.

This clonotype appeared many times. The chain combines TRBV6-1 with TRBJ2-3; no clear D gene. The CDR3 covers 14 residues. Trimming took 7 bases from V and 2 from J, leaving 13 bases between them. The V gene's germline CDR1 is MNHNS and CDR2 SASEGT. The CDR3: CASTAGLNTDTQYF. The DNA for the CDR3 is TGTGCCAGCACCGCCGGTTTAAACACAGATACGCAGTATTTT.

The V and J genes are TRBV7-8 and TRBJ1-5; D may be TRBD1 (6 bases). V was clipped by 3 bases and J by 4 bases, with 13 bases between them. The CDR3 has 15 amino acids. CDR1 and CDR2 (germline): SGHVS, FQNEAQ. The CDR3 is CASSFLQGRNQPQHF. The CDR3 DNA reads as TGTGCCAGCAGCTTCCTGCAGGGGAGGAATCAGCCCCAGCATTTT.

This clonotype has more than one count but fewer than ten. The chain is built from TRBV9 and TRBJ2-3; the match to TRBD2 covers 11 bases. V was pared by 4 bases and J by 0 bases, with 10 bases of the junction left unmatched. The CDR3 runs to 18 residues. In germline, CDR1 is SGDLS, CDR2 YYNGEE. CDR3 nucleotide sequence: TGTGCCAGCAGCCTTAGCGGGAGGGCCGGGGGGAGCACAGATACGCAGTATTTT. This translates into CASSLSGRAGGSTDTQYF.

This clonotype was detected many times. The chain is built from TRBV3-1 and TRBJ1-4; D gene unclear. Germline CDR1 and CDR2: LGHDT and YNNKEL (reference sequence). The CDR3 totals 13 residues. Trimming took 2 bases from V and 4 from J, leaving 5 bases between them. In DNA form, the CDR3 reads TGTGCCAGCAGCCAAATGATTAATGAAAAACTGTTTTTT. Translated: CASSQMINEKLFF. Full variable domain (rest looked up from reference TRBV3-1 and TRBJ1-4): DTAVSQTPKYLVTQMGNDKSIKCEQNLGHDTMYWYKQDSKKFLKIMFSYNNKELIINETVPNRFSPKSPDKAHLNLHINSLELGDSAVYFCASSQMINEKLFFGSGTQLSVL.

This clonotype came up a few times. The chain employs TRBV28 and TRBJ2-3; no clear D. The CDR3 loop spans 15 amino acids. V lost 3 bases, J lost 2 bases, and 12 bases lay in between. Germline V CDR1 and CDR2: MDHEN, SYDVKM. CDR3 sequence: CASSLSPPNTDTQYF. CDR3 sequence (DNA): TGTGCCAGCAGTTTGAGCCCCCCTAACACAGATACGCAGTATTTT. Using reference TRBV28 and TRBJ2-3 for the parts outside the CDR3, the full variable domain is DVKVTQSSRYLVKRTGEKVFLECVQDMDHENMFWYRQDPGLGLRLIYFSYDVKMKEKGDIPEGYSVSREKKERFSLILESASTNQTSMYLCASSLSPPNTDTQYFGPGTRLTVL.

This clonotype was detected only a few times. This chain links TRBV20-1 with TRBJ2-1, with TRBD2 as a possible D gene (5 bases). CDR1 is DFQATT and CDR2 is SNEGSKA in the germline V gene (reference sequence). The V end was cut by 3 bases, the J end by 3 bases, with 21 bases between. The CDR3 totals 17 residues. CDR3 sequence: CSASLRGALPYYNEQFF. DNA for the CDR3: TGCAGTGCTAGTCTCCGGGGAGCCCTGCCCTACTACAATGAGCAGTTCTTC.

This chain uses TRBV19 with TRBJ2-7, with D perhaps TRBD2 (6 bases). This CDR3 spans 13 amino acids. Germline V gene lookup returns CDR1 LNHDA and CDR2 SQIVND (reference sequence). V shed 5 bases and J shed 0 bases, with 8 bases lying between them. CDR3 nucleotides: TGTGCCAGTAGTGCTAGCGTCTCCTACGAGCAGTACTTC. This gives the protein CASSASVSYEQYF.

CDR3 sequence: CASSTTGVQETQYF. The DNA for the CDR3 is TGCGCCAGCAGCACTACAGGGGTCCAAGAGACCCAGTACTTC. V and J are TRBV5-1 and TRBJ2-5, with 7 bases identical to TRBD1. The CDR3 has 14 residues. Trimming removed 4 bases from V and 1 base from J; junction bases left unmatched: 4. Germline V gene lookup returns CDR1 SGHRS and CDR2 YFSETQ. The full variable domain, rest sourced from reference TRBV5-1 and TRBJ2-5, is KAGVTQTPRYLIKTRGQQVTLSCSPISGHRSVSWYQQTPGQGLQFLFEYFSETQRNKGNFPGRFSGRQFSNSRSEMNVSTLELGDSALYLCASSTTGVQETQYFGPGTRLLVL.

There are a few counts of this clonotype. The V gene is TRBV2, the J gene TRBJ2-7, with a weak D call TRBD2 (6 bases). The CDR3 loop spans 15 amino acids. V was cut by 7 bases and J by 0 bases, with 16 bases left in between. Germline V gene lookup returns CDR1 SNHLY and CDR2 FYNNEI. The CDR3 bases are TGTGCCAGCAAAAAATCCCGGGACTCCTCCTACGAGCAGTACTTC. This codes for CASKKSRDSSYEQYF.

Many counts were recorded for this clonotype. The chain employs TRBV18 and TRBJ2-7; D remains ambiguous. The germline gives CDR1 KGHSH, CDR2 LQKENI. The CDR3 is 12 residues long. V was pared by 6 bases and J by 4 bases, with 10 bases between. CDR3 nucleotides: TGTGCCAGCTCTCAGGACCGATACGAGCAGTACTTC. This gives the protein CASSQDRYEQYF.

The chain uses TRBV28 and TRBJ2-1; 8 bases are shared with TRBD1. Germline lookup yields CDR1 MDHEN and CDR2 SYDVKM. CDR3 length equals 14 residues. Trimming at V came to 8 bases and at J to 2 bases, leaving 5 bases not matched to a gene. CDR3 amino acids: CASGTGGPYNEQFF. The CDR3, as DNA: TGTGCCAGCGGAACAGGGGGTCCCTACAATGAGCAGTTCTTC.

The chain uses TRBV6-1 and TRBJ2-3; perhaps TRBD1 as D (6 bases). CDR1 MNHNS and CDR2 SASEGT come from the germline V gene. Trimming shortened V by 10 bases and J by 0 bases, and 17 bases separated the two germline ends. The CDR3 runs 15 residues. CDR3 nucleotide sequence: TGTGCCACCACGGAGCCCGACAGGAGCACAGATACGCAGTATTTT. Translated: CATTEPDRSTDTQYF.

The rearrangement links TRBV7-2 to TRBJ1-6, with unresolved D. V was pared by 3 bases and J by 2 bases, with 14 bases between. The CDR3 length is 17 residues. Germline CDR1 is SGHTA and CDR2 is FQGNSA. The CDR3 coding sequence is TGTGCCAGCAGCTTTTATCCGGGAGAAGCCTATAATTCACCCCTCCACTTT. Translation: CASSFYPGEAYNSPLHF.

This clonotype was detected ten times or more. The rearrangement uses TRBV10-3 and TRBJ2-1; possible D gene TRBD2, 6 bases. Germline V lookup: CDR1 ENHRY, CDR2 SYGVKD. V was pared by 3 bases and J by 10 bases, with 10 bases between. The CDR3 is made up of 12 amino acids. The CDR3 DNA follows: TGTGCCATCAGTGATGGGAGCGGGGAGCAGTTCTTC. Its translation is CAISDGSGEQFF.

This clonotype was detected a few times. The junction departs from the called germline gene at one end, perhaps through a read error. The chain carries TRBV18 and TRBJ2-4, with TRBD1 matching 9 bases. The CDR3 is 16 residues long. Germline lookup yields CDR1 KGHSH and CDR2 LQKENI. CDR3 loop: CASSEGQGKAENIQYF. DNA for the CDR3: TGTGCCAGCTCAGAAGGACAGGGGAAAGCCGAAAACATTCAGTACTTC.

Many counts were recorded for this clonotype. V gene TRBV27 combines with J gene TRBJ1-4; D is perhaps TRBD1 (6 bases). V was trimmed by 4 bases and J by 7 bases, leaving 16 bases between them. CDR3 length: 15 residues. Germline V lookup: CDR1 MNHEY, CDR2 SMNVEV (reference sequence). The CDR3 DNA is TGTGCCAGCAGTTCAGCACAGGGTGGGGGTGAAAAACTGTTTTTT. Its protein is CASSSAQGGGEKLFF. The full variable domain, with the rest looked up from reference TRBV27 and TRBJ1-4, is EAQVTQNPRYLITVTGKKLTVTCSQNMNHEYMSWYRQDPGLGLRQIYYSMNVEVTDKGDVPEGYKVSRKEKRNFPLILESPSPNQTSLYFCASSSAQGGGEKLFFGSGTQLSVL.

Worth noting for this clonotype: One junction end does not reproduce the germline sequence, and a read error may be involved. V is TRBV27 and J is TRBJ2-5; D is undetermined. CDR1 and CDR2 (germline): MNHEY, SMNVEV (reference sequence). The length of the CDR3 is 13 residues. The CDR3 loop reads CANSQRVGETQYF. In nucleotides, the CDR3 is TGTGCCAACAGTCAAAGGGTTGGGGAGACCCAGTACTTC.

In this sample, this clonotype turned up a few times. The gene calls are TRBV29-1 and TRBJ2-5; D unresolved. V was cut by 0 bases and J by 7 bases, with 0 bases left in between. CDR1 SQVTM and CDR2 ANQGSEA come from the germline V gene. This CDR3 is built from 9 residues. CDR3 residues: CSVEETQYF. The CDR3 DNA is TGCAGCGTTGAAGAGACCCAGTACTTC.

This clonotype has more than one count but fewer than ten. The rearrangement links TRBV19 to TRBJ2-1; possibly TRBD2 for D (5 bases). The CDR3 runs to 16 residues. From germline, CDR1 is LNHDA and CDR2 SQIVND (reference sequence). The ends were cut back, 3 bases at V and 8 bases at J, with 20 bases in the middle. In nucleotides, the CDR3 is TGTGCCAGTAGTATTCTCCAGGAGGTCCGATTAGATGAGCAGTTCTTC. Its translation: CASSILQEVRLDEQFF.